Shown below are 3 T cell receptor beta chains from a single sample sequenced in a study of technical replicates of blood from several donors. Libraries were prepared by immunoSEQ multiplex PCR; TCRdb keeps only in-frame clonotypes and omits some of them. The sample shows around 62,000 clones, roughly 98% of them seen only once. The sequenced sample consisted of T cells isolated from PBMCs. The receptors were sampled from a human donor in good health.

This clone was seen once. The V gene is TRBV10-3, the J gene TRBJ1-5, with D uncertain. The CDR3 runs 13 residues. The germline V and J ends were trimmed by 7 bases and 4 bases, with 11 bases remaining between them. Germline CDR1 reads ENHRY; CDR2 reads SYGVKD. The CDR3 DNA reads as TGTGCCATCAAGGGCCGGGAAAATCAGCCCCAGCATTTT. Protein sequence: CAIKGRENQPQHF.

In DNA form, the CDR3 reads TGCAGCGCCCCTGGGGCCAACACAGATACGCAGTATTTT. Translated: CSAPGANTDTQYF. The chain links TRBV29-1 to TRBJ2-3; possible D gene TRBD1, 5 bases. With 7 bases removed from V and 2 bases from J, the gap between germline ends came to 13 bases. The CDR3 extends over 13 amino acids. Germline loops: CDR1 SQVTM, CDR2 ANQGSEA.

The chain has TRBV5-1 and TRBJ1-2; perhaps TRBD1 as D (5 bases). In germline, CDR1 is SGHRS, CDR2 YFSETQ. V dropped 3 bases and J dropped 3 bases, with 12 bases sitting between them. The length of the CDR3 is 14 residues. CDR3 region: CASSSLDIHYGYTF. The CDR3 region has the DNA TGCGCCAGCAGCTCCTTGGACATACACTATGGCTACACCTTC. Full variable domain (rest looked up from reference TRBV5-1 and TRBJ1-2): KAGVTQTPRYLIKTRGQQVTLSCSPISGHRSVSWYQQTPGQGLQFLFEYFSETQRNKGNFPGRFSGRQFSNSRSEMNVSTLELGDSALYLCASSSLDIHYGYTFGSGTRLTVV.